This T cell receptor beta chain derives from a study of shared clonotypes between healthy human individuals. Study outcomes and limitations: Approximately 4.9% of naive CD4 clonotypes were shared across four donors. Unshared clonotypes carried lower generation probabilities than those common to all four donors.

The data were produced by immunoSEQ multiplex PCR, yet TCRdb's version contains in-frame clones alone and is incomplete. The data hold 1,400,000 or so clones, with approximately 98.5% observed a single time. The count of this clone is one. The antigen remains undetermined. Germline CDR1 is SGHRS and CDR2 is YFSETQ. The junction had 13 bases not matched to a gene; V was cut back by 3 bases and J by 5 bases. The CDR3 length is 16 residues. The chain employs TRBV5-1 and TRBJ1-1, with TRBD1 identical over 7 bases. Material for sequencing was naive CD4+ T cells sorted from blood. Subset denoted: CD45RA+ positively selected. This clonotype originated in a man aged 25-40 years in good health. The DNA of the CDR3 is TGCGCCAGCAGCTCGACAGGGCGGATTGAGGTAACTGAAGCTTTCTTT. The encoded protein is CASSSTGRIEVTEAFF.